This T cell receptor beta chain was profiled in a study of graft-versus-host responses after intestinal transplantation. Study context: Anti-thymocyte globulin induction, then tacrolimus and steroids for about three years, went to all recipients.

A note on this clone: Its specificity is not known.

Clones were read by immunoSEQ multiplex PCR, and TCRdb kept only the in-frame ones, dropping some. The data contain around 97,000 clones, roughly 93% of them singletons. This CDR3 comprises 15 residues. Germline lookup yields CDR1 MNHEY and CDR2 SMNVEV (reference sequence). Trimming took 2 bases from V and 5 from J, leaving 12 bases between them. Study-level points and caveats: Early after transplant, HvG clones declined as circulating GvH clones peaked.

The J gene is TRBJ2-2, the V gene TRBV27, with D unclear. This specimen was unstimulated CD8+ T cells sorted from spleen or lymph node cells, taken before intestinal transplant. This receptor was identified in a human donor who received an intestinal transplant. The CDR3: CASSLVNGPTGELFF. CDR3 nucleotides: TGTGCCAGCAGTTTAGTGAACGGCCCAACCGGGGAGCTGTTTTTT.